Shown below are 15 T cell receptor beta chains from a single sample sequenced in a study of cytomegalovirus exposure and HLA in healthy donors (dated by TCRdb to the late 2010s). Library preparation was by the immunoSEQ multiplex PCR assay. For the multiplex PCR, a mixture combining 60 forward primers for TCR Vbeta segments and 13 reverse primers for TCR Jbeta segments was used. The immuneACCESS repertoire file appears here via TCRdb, limited to in-frame rearrangements. These files lack a portion of the clones; in checked studies, under half of the deficit traces to unresolved V genes, and the cause of the others is not known. The sample data list some 170,000 clones, and about 80% of these were observed just once. Of the sample, roughly 9.3% is held by the ten largest clones. Material: PBMCs. Source of these receptors: a young man in good health and CMV-seropositive.

This chain links TRBV7-2 with TRBJ2-1, with D possibly being TRBD1 (6 bases). V was clipped by 2 bases and J by 7 bases, with 9 bases between them. Germline lookup yields CDR1 SGHTA and CDR2 FQGNSA. This CDR3 has 13 residues. The chain's CDR3 is CASSLSTGNEQFF. The CDR3 DNA is TGTGCCAGCAGCTTATCAACAGGGAATGAGCAGTTCTTC.

This sequence joins TRBV30 and TRBJ2-1; no firm D call. The CDR3 extends over 16 amino acids. Germline loops: CDR1 GTSNPN, CDR2 SVGIG (reference sequence). Between the trimmed V and J ends, which lost 0 bases and 4 bases, there was a span of 16 bases. The chain's CDR3 is CAWSVRIGLPYNEQFF. CDR3 coding DNA: TGTGCCTGGAGTGTACGAATCGGTCTACCGTACAATGAGCAGTTCTTC.

This chain joins TRBV6-6 and TRBJ1-1; D remains ambiguous. This CDR3 spans 15 amino acids. Germline V CDR1 and CDR2: MNHNY, SVGAGI (reference sequence). Between the trimmed V and J ends, which lost 2 bases and 0 bases, there was a span of 10 bases. The CDR3 region is CASSYVSSLNTEAFF. The CDR3 DNA is TGTGCCAGCAGTTACGTCTCGTCCCTGAACACTGAAGCTTTCTTT.

The chain employs TRBV7-2 and TRBJ2-1; TRBD2 matches 12 bases. The junction had 7 bases not matched to a gene; V was cut back by 0 bases and J by 4 bases. The CDR3 loop spans 18 amino acids. CDR1 and CDR2 from the germline V gene are SGHTA and FQGNSA. The CDR3 is CASSLAGLAGPPYNEQFF. In nucleotides, the CDR3 is TGTGCCAGCAGCTTAGCTGGACTAGCGGGACCCCCATACAATGAGCAGTTCTTC.

The table lists this clone with a few counts. The chain links TRBV28 to TRBJ2-7, with 7 bases aligning to TRBD1. With 6 bases clipped from V and 4 bases from J, the junction kept 21 bases outside the gene matches. CDR1 and CDR2 from the germline V gene are MDHEN and SYDVKM. The CDR3 contains 18 residues. The CDR3 region is CASRRALAPDRRIYEQYF. The CDR3, as DNA: TGTGCCAGCAGGAGGGCTCTAGCCCCGGACAGGAGGATATACGAGCAGTACTTC. The variable domain in full, completed from reference TRBV28 and TRBJ2-7, reads DVKVTQSSRYLVKRTGEKVFLECVQDMDHENMFWYRQDPGLGLRLIYFSYDVKMKEKGDIPEGYSVSREKKERFSLILESASTNQTSMYLCASRRALAPDRRIYEQYFGPGTRLTVT.

The J gene is TRBJ1-3, the V gene TRBV14; no definite D call. The V and J ends lost 3 bases and 1 base respectively, with 4 bases between them. Germline V gene data show CDR1 as SGHDN and CDR2 as FVKESK. The CDR3 runs to 13 residues. DNA of the CDR3: TGTGCCAGCAGCCATCTATCTGGAAACACCATATATTTT. This translates into CASSHLSGNTIYF.

The chain is built from TRBV7-2 and TRBJ2-7; 10 positions agree with TRBD2. Losses at the gene ends were 5 bases for V and 6 bases for J; bases not matched to a gene: 4. Germline loops: CDR1 SGHTA, CDR2 FQGNSA. This CDR3 contains 13 residues. The CDR3 sequence is CASSQGLASEQYF. DNA of the CDR3: TGTGCCAGCAGCCAGGGACTAGCGAGCGAGCAGTACTTC.

The V call is TRBV4-1, the J call TRBJ1-4; 9 nucleotides align to TRBD1. The germline V gene has CDR1 MGHRA and CDR2 YSYEKL. V shed 2 bases, J shed 8 bases, and the junction held 6 bases outside the gene matches. CDR3 length equals 15 residues. This CDR3 reads CASSQTGTGWEKLFF. DNA for the CDR3: TGCGCCAGCAGCCAAACCGGGACAGGGTGGGAAAAACTGTTTTTT.

The chain is built from TRBV19 and TRBJ2-7; TRBD1 aligns across 8 bases. This CDR3 contains 13 residues. Per the germline V gene, CDR1 is LNHDA and CDR2 is SQIVND (reference sequence). After removal of 3 bases from V and 5 bases from J, the junction contained 3 bases not matched to a gene. The CDR3 DNA follows: TGTGCCAGTAGTATGACAGGGGATAACGAGCAGTACTTC. Amino acid sequence: CASSMTGDNEQYF. The whole variable domain, filled in from reference TRBV19 and TRBJ2-7, reads DGGITQSPKYLFRKEGQNVTLSCEQNLNHDAMYWYRQDPGQGLRLIYYSQIVNDFQKGDIAEGYSVSREKKESFPLTVTSAQKNPTAFYLCASSMTGDNEQYFGPGTRLTVT.

This chain connects TRBV20-1 to TRBJ2-3, with no clear D. Trimming removed 5 bases from V and 10 bases from J, with 10 bases in between. CDR1 and CDR2 (germline): DFQATT, SNEGSKA (reference sequence). This CDR3 region has 10 residues. The CDR3 reads CSALFGAQYF. CDR3 bases: TGCAGTGCTCTTTTCGGAGCGCAGTATTTT.

This chain uses TRBV11-2 with TRBJ2-2, with TRBD1 matching over 11 bases. The germline V gene has CDR1 SGHAT and CDR2 FQNNGV. This CDR3 contains 15 residues. V trimming: 3 bases; J trimming: 5 bases; junction bases outside the gene matches: 2. The chain's CDR3 is CASSFGTGGTGELFF. Written as DNA, the CDR3 is TGTGCCAGCAGCTTCGGGACAGGGGGAACCGGGGAGCTGTTTTTT.

This clone appeared a few times. The rearrangement uses TRBV10-3 and TRBJ2-7; 7 positions agree with TRBD1. Trimming cost V 8 bases and J 2 bases; bases outside gene matches: 9. CDR1 and CDR2 from the germline V gene are ENHRY and SYGVKD. The CDR3 is 14 amino acids. The CDR3 bases are TGTGCCATCGGATCTCGGGACAGAACCTACGAGCAGTACTTC. This encodes CAIGSRDRTYEQYF.

The V gene is TRBV19, the J gene TRBJ1-2; the match to TRBD1 covers 9 bases. V lost 5 bases, J lost 2 bases, and 3 bases stayed unmatched. CDR1 and CDR2 (germline): LNHDA, SQIVND (reference sequence). CDR3 length: 14 amino acids. The CDR3 DNA reads TGTGCCAGTAGTGCCGGGACAGGGAACTATGGCTACACCTTC. Protein product: CASSAGTGNYGYTF.

V gene TRBV9 combines with J gene TRBJ2-6; 10 bases fit TRBD1. CDR1 is SGDLS, CDR2 YYNGEE, per germline. J gave up 1 base and V 1 base, and 8 bases lay outside the gene matches. The CDR3 sequence is 19 residues long. This CDR3 reads CASSVIPGQGPSGANVLTF. CDR3 nucleotide sequence: TGTGCCAGCAGCGTAATACCGGGACAGGGGCCTTCTGGGGCCAACGTCCTGACTTTC.

The chain recombines TRBV19 with TRBJ2-7, with D tentatively TRBD1 (6 bases). Trimming removed 4 bases at V and 3 bases at J, with 16 bases between. Germline V lookup: CDR1 LNHDA, CDR2 SQIVND (reference sequence). This CDR3 region has 15 residues. CDR3 region: CASSTLPPDSYEQYF. The DNA for the CDR3 is TGTGCCAGTAGTACACTCCCCCCGGACAGCTACGAGCAGTACTTC.